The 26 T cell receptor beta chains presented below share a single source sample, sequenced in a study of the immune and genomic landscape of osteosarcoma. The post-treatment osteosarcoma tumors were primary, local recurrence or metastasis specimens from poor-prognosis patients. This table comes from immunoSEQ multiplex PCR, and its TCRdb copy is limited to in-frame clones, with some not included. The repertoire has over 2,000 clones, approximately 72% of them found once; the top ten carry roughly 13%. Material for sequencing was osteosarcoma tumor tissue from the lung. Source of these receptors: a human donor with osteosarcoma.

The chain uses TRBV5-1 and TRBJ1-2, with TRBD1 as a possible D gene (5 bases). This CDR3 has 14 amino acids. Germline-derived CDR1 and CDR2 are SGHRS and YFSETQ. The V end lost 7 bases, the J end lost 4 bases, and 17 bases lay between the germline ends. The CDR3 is CASLGVRKTYGYTF. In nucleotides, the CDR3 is TGCGCCAGCTTGGGGGTTCGAAAGACCTATGGCTACACCTTC.

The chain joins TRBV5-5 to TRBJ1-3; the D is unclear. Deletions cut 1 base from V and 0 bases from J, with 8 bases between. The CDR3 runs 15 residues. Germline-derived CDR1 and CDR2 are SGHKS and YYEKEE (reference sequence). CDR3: CASSLFGDSGNTIYF. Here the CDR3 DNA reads TGTGCCAGCAGCTTGTTTGGGGACTCTGGAAACACCATATATTTT.

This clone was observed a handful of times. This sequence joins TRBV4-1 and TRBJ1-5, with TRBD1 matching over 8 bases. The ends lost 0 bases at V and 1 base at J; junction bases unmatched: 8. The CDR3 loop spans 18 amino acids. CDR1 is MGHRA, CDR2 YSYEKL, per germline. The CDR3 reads CASSQDAGGMGSNQPQHF. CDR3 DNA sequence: TGCGCCAGCAGCCAAGACGCAGGGGGCATGGGGAGCAATCAGCCCCAGCATTTT.

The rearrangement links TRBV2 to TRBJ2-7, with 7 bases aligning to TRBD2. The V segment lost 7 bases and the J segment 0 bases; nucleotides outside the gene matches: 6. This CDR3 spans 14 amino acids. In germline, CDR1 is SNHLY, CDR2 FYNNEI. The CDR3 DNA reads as TGTGCCAGCACAAGAACTAGCGCCTCCTACGAGCAGTACTTC. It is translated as CASTRTSASYEQYF.

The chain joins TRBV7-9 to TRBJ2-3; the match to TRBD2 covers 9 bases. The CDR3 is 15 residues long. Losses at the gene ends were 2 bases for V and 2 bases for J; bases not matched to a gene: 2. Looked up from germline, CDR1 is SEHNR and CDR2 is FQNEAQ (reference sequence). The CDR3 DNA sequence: TGTGCCAGCAGCTTACTAGCGGGGCACACAGATACGCAGTATTTT. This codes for CASSLLAGHTDTQYF.

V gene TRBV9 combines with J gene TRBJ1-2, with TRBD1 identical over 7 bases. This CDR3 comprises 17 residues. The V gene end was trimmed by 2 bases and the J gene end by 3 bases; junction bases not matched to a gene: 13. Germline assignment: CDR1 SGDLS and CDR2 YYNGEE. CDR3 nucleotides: TGTGCCAGCAGCGTTACCCCTATCAGGGGGTCTGACTATGGCTACACCTTC. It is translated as CASSVTPIRGSDYGYTF.

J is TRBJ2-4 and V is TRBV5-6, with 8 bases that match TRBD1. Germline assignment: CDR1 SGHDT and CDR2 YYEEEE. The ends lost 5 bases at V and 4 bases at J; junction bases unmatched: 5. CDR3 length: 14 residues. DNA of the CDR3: TGTGCCAGCAGAATCTGGACAGGGAAAAACATTCAGTACTTC. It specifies CASRIWTGKNIQYF.

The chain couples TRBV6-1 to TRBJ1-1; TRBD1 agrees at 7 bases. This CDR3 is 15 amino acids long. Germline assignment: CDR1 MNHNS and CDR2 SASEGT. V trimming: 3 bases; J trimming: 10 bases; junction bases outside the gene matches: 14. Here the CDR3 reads CASSDTLRQRQGAFF. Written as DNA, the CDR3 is TGTGCCAGCAGTGACACTTTAAGACAGCGACAGGGAGCTTTCTTT.

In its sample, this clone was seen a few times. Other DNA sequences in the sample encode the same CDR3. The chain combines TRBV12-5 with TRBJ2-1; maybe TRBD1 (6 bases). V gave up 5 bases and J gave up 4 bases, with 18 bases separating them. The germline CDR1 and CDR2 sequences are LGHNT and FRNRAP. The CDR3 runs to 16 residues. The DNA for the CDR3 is TGTGCTAGTGGTCCAGAGGGGCAGGGGACATACAATGAGCAGTTCTTC. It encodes CASGPEGQGTYNEQFF.

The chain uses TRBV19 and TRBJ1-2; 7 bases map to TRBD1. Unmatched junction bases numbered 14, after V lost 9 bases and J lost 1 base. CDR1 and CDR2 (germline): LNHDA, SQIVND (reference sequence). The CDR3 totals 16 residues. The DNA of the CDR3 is TGTGCCAGCAGGGGGGGAAACGGACAGCTTAACTATGGCTACACCTTC. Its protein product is CASRGGNGQLNYGYTF.

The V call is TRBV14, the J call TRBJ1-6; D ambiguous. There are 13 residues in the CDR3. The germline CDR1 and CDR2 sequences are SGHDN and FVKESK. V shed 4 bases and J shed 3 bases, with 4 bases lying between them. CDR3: CASSLHYNSPLHF. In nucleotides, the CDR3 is TGTGCCAGCAGCCTACACTATAATTCACCCCTCCACTTT.

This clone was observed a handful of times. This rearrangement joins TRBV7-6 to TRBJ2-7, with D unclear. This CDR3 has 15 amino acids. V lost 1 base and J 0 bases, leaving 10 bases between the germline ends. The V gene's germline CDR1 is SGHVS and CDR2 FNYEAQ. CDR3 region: CASSLGSSISYEQYF. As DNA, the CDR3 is TGTGCCAGCAGCTTAGGATCGAGCATCTCCTACGAGCAGTACTTC.

CDR3 nucleotides: TGTGCCAGCCGGGGGGGCGGAAACATTCAGTACTTC. Its translation: CASRGGGNIQYF. The J gene is TRBJ2-4, the V gene TRBV6-5; 8 bases are a match to TRBD2. In germline, CDR1 is MNHEY, CDR2 SVGAGI. Trimming cost V 8 bases and J 6 bases; bases outside gene matches: 3. CDR3 length: 12 residues.

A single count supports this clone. The CDR3 DNA reads TGCGCCAGCAGTCCCAGGGGGCAAGAGACCCAGTACTTC. The encoded protein is CASSPRGQETQYF. The genes are TRBV10-2 and TRBJ2-5, with 7 bases matching TRBD1. The germline gives CDR1 WSHSY, CDR2 SAAADI. J gave up 2 bases and V 5 bases, and 2 bases lay outside the gene matches. This CDR3 comprises 13 residues.

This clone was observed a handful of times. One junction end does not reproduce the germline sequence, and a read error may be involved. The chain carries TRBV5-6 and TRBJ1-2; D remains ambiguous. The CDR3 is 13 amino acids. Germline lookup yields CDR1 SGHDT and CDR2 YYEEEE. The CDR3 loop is CASSLGTVEVVPF. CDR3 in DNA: TGTGCCAGCAGCTTGGGCACAGTAGAGGTCGTGCCCTTC.

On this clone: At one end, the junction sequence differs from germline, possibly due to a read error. Here the CDR3 DNA reads TGTGCCAGCGGACACCTGAACGCCGGGGAGCTGTTTTTT. Its translation: CASGHLNAGELFF. The chain has TRBV6-1 and TRBJ2-2; D might be TRBD1 (5 bases). CDR3 length: 13 residues. The germline gives CDR1 MNHNS, CDR2 SASEGT.

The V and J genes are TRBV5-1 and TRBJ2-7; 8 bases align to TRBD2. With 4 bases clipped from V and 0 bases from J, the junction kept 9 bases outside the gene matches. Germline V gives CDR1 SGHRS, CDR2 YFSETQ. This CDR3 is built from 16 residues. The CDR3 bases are TGCGCCAGCAGCGCCGCGGGGGGCCTAAGCTCCTACGAGCAGTACTTC. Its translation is CASSAAGGLSSYEQYF.

CDR3 nucleotide sequence: TGTGCCAGCAGACGACAAGAGACCCAGTACTTC. It is translated as CASRRQETQYF. The rearrangement joins TRBV2 to TRBJ2-5; D is unclear. Deletions cut 6 bases from V and 2 bases from J, with 4 bases between. The CDR3 totals 11 residues. CDR1 and CDR2 (germline): SNHLY, FYNNEI.

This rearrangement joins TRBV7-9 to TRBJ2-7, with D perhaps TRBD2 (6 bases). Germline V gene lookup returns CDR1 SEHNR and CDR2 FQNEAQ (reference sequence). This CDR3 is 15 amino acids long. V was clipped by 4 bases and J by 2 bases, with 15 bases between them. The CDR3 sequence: CASSSGLTSAYEQYF. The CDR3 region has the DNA TGTGCCAGCAGCTCGGGACTTACGTCGGCCTACGAGCAGTACTTC. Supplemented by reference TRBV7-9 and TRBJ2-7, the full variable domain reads DTGVSQNPRHKITKRGQNVTFRCDPISEHNRLYWYRQTLGQGPEFLTYFQNEAQLEKSRLLSDRFSAERPKGSFSTLEIQRTEQGDSAMYLCASSSGLTSAYEQYFGPGTRLTVT.

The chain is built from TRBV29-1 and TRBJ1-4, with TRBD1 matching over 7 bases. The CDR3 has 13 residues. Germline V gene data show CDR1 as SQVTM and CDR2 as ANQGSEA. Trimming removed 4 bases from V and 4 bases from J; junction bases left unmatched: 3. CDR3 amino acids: CSVGTGLNEKLFF. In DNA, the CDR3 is TGCAGCGTTGGGACAGGCCTTAATGAAAAACTGTTTTTT.

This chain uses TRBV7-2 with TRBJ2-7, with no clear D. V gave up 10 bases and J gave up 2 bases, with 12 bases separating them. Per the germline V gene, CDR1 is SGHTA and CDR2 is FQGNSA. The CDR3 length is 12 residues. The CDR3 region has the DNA TGTGCCACCACCAGGCTTGCCTACGAGCAGTACTTC. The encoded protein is CATTRLAYEQYF.

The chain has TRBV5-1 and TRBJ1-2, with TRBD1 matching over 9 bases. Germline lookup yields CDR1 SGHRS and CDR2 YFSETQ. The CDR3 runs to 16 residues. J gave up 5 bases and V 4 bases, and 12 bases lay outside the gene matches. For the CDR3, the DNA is TGCGCCAGCAGCCCGGGCCGGGACAGGGCGATTTATGGCTACACCTTC. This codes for CASSPGRDRAIYGYTF.

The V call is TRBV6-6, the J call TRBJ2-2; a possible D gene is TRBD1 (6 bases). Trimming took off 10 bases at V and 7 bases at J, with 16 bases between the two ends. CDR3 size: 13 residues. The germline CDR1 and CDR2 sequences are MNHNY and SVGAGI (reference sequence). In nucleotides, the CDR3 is TGTGCCACCGTGGGGGCGCAGGGCGGGGAGCTGTTTTTT. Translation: CATVGAQGGELFF.

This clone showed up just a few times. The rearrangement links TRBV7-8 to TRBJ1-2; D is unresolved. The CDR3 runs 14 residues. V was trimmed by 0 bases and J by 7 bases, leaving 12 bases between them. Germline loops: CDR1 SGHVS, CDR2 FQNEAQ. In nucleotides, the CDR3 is TGTGCCAGCAGCTTAGCCGCGGGCGGGGTTGGCTACACCTTC. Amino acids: CASSLAAGGVGYTF.

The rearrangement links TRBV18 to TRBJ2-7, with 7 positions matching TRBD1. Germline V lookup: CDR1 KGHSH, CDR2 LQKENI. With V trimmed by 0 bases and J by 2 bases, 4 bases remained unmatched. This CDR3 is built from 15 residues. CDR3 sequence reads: CASSPPATGAYEQYF. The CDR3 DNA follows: TGTGCCAGCTCACCACCGGCCACAGGGGCCTACGAGCAGTACTTC.

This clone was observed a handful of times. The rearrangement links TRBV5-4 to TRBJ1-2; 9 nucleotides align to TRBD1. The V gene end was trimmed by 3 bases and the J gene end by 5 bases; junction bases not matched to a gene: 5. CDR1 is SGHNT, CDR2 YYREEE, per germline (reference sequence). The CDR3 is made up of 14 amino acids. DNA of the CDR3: TGTGCCAGCAGCTCGGGGACAGGGAAGTATGGCTACACCTTC. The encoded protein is CASSSGTGKYGYTF.